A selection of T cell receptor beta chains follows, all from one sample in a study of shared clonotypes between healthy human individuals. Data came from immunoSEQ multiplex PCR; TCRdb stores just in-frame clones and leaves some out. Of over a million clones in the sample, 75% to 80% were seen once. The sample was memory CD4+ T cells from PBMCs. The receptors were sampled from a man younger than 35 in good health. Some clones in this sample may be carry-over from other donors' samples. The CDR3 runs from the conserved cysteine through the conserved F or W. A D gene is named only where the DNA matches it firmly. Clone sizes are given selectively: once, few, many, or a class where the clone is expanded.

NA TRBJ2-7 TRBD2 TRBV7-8 TGTGCCAGCAGCTTAAGTCAGCGGGGGTACGAGCAGTACTTC CASSLSQRGYEQYF
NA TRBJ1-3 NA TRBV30 TGTGCCTGGAGACCCCAAATCTCTGGAAACACCATATATTTT CAWRPQISGNTIYF
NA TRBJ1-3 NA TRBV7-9 TGTGCCAGCAGCCCCGGGGTGGGAAACACCATATATTTT CASSPGVGNTIYF
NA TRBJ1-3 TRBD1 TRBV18 TGTGCCAGCTCACCAACGGGACAGGGTACGATTGGAAACACCATATATTTT CASSPTGQGTIGNTIYF
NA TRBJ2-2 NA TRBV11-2 TGTGCCAGCAGCCCCCCTCCGTACACCGGGGAGCTGTTTTTT CASSPPPYTGELFF
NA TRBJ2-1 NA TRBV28 TGTGCCAGCAGTTCCATAGGCAGGGACAATGAGCAGTTCTTC CASSSIGRDNEQFF
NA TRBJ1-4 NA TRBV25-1 TGTGCCAGCAGTCCTATGACGTACTCAACTAATGAAAAACTGTTTTTT CASSPMTYSTNEKLFF
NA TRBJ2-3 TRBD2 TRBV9 TGTGCCAGCGTAAGCGGGGGACGCACAGATACGCAGTATTTT CASVSGGRTDTQYF
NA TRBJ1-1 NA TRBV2 TGTGCCAGCAGTGTGACCGCTGAAGCTTTCTTT CASSVTAEAFF
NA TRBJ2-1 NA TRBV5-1 TGCGCCAGCAGCGAGTCAGGGTTTGAGAAAAATGAGCAGTTCTTC CASSESGFEKNEQFF
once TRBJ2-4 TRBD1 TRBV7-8 TGTGCCAGCAGCTCTCAAGACAGGGCCCTGGGGAACATTCAGTACTTC CASSSQDRALGNIQYF
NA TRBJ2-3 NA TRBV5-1 TGCGCCAGCAGCACCCGGCCTCGAGGGGGCACAGATACGCAGTATTTT CASSTRPRGGTDTQYF
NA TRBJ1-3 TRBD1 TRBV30 TGTGCCTGGGGGACAGGGTTCTCTGGAAACACCATATATTTT CAWGTGFSGNTIYF
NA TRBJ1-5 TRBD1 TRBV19 TGTGCCAGTACCCTGGGGACAGTTCGTAGCAATCAGCCCCAGCATTTT CASTLGTVRSNQPQHF
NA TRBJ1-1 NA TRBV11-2 TGTGCCAGCAGCTTGAGCACTACTGAAGCTTTCTTT CASSLSTTEAFF
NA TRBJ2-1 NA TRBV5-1 TGCGCCAGCAGCTGGTCCGGGACGGGTGCGGATGAGCAGTTCTTC CASSWSGTGADEQFF
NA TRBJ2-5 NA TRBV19 TGTGCCAGTAGTATCCAGGGACAGACCCAGTACTTC CASSIQGQTQYF
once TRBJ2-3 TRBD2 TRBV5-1 TGCGCCAGCAGCTCTGGACTAGCGTCTAGCACAGATACGCAGTATTTT CASSSGLASSTDTQYF
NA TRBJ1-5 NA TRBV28 TGTGCCAGCTTACCCGGGGGCTGGAGGCATCAGCCCCAGCATTTT CASLPGGWRHQPQHF
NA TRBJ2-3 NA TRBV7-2 TGTGCCAGCAGCTCCTTAGGTGGGGCTACGCAGTATTTT CASSSLGGATQYF
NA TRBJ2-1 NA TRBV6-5 TGTGCCAGCAGTTACTCGAGGCCTAGCTACAATGAGCAGTTCTTC CASSYSRPSYNEQFF
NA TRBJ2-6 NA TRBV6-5 TGTGCCAGCAGTTACCTCGGGAGCTCGGGGGCCAACGTCCTGACTTTC CASSYLGSSGANVLTF
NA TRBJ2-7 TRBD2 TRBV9 TGTGCCAGCAGCGTAGGGGGGGGACCCTACGAGCAGTACTTC CASSVGGGPYEQYF
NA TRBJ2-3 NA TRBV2 TGTGCCAGCAATATCGCAGCAGATACGCAGTATTTT CASNIAADTQYF
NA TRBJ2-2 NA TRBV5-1 TGCGCCAGTTCAAAAGGGCCGACCGGGGAGCTGTTTTTT CASSKGPTGELFF
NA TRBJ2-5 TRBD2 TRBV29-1 TGCAGCGTTGTTGGGGGGGGTTGGGGCCCCCAAGAGACCCAGTACTTC CSVVGGGWGPQETQYF
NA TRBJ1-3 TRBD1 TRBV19 TGTGCCAGTGTACCGGGACAGGGTGTCGATGGAAACACCATATATTTT CASVPGQGVDGNTIYF
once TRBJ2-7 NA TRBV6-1 TGTGCCAGCAACAGCCCGCGGGGTACCAACGAGCAGTACTTC CASNSPRGTNEQYF
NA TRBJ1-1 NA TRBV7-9 TGTGCCAGCAGCTCCTCATGGGGAATGAACACTGAAGCTTTCTTT CASSSSWGMNTEAFF
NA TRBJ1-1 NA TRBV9 TGTGCCAGCAGCGCCGCGCTGAACACTGAAGCTTTCTTT CASSAALNTEAFF
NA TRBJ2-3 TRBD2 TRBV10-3 TGTGCCATCAGTGGAGCTAGCGGGAGAGATACGCAGTATTTT CAISGASGRDTQYF
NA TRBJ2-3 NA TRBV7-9 TGTGCCAGCAGCTTCGCAGGTACGACGGGGGATACGCAGTATTTT CASSFAGTTGDTQYF
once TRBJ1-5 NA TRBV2 TGTGCCAGCGGAATCGCAATCAGTGGGGGCAATCAGCCCCAGCATTTT CASGIAISGGNQPQHF
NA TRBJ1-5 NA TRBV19 TGTGCCAGTAGTCGAATCGGCAATCAGCCCCAGCATTTT CASSRIGNQPQHF
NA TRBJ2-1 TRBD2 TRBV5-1 TGCGCCAGCAGCTCAGGACTAGCGGGAGCAAATGAGCAGTTCTTC CASSSGLAGANEQFF
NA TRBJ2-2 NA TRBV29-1 TGCAGCGTTGGAGTCGGGACGAACACCGGGGAGCTGTTTTTT CSVGVGTNTGELFF
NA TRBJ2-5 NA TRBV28 TGTGCCAGCAGCCAGGGGCAGGAGACCCAGTACTTC CASSQGQETQYF
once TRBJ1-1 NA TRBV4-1 TGCGCCAGCAGCCGGGTCGCCTCTCAGAACACTGAAGCTTTCTTT CASSRVASQNTEAFF
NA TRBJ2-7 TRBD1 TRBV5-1 TGCGCCAGCAGCGATACAGGGGGCTCCTACGAGCAGTACTTC CASSDTGGSYEQYF
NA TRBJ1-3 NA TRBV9 TGTGCCAGCAGCGTAGGAACCCGGGCTGGAAACACCATATATTTT CASSVGTRAGNTIYF
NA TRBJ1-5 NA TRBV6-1 TGTGCCAGCAGTGAAGGGCAGTTTCAGCCCCAGCATTTT CASSEGQFQPQHF
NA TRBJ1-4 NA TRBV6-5 TGTGCCAGCAGTCCCACACCAACTAATGAAAAACTGTTTTTT CASSPTPTNEKLFF